The 22 T cell receptor beta chains below were found in one sample sequenced in a study of CD8 T cells in ankylosing spondylitis. TCRdb called the 5' RACE reads again in MiXCR, with one record for every CDR3 protein. The sample has 20,000 to 30,000 distinct CDR3 sequences, roughly 13% seen once. Sequencing used blood. These receptors originate from a male donor with ankylosing spondylitis or in good health (not recorded which).

There are a few counts of this clonotype. V usage is TRBV29-1 and J usage is TRBJ2-3, with 11 positions matching TRBD1. CDR3 length: 13 amino acids. Germline V gives CDR1 SQVTM, CDR2 ANQGSEA. The ends lost 6 bases at V and 4 bases at J; junction bases unmatched: 3. The CDR3 loop is CSVGQGVSDTQYF. The CDR3 nucleotides read TGCAGCGTGGGACAGGGGGTATCAGATACGCAGTATTTT.

This clonotype appeared many times. V usage is TRBV5-1 and J usage is TRBJ2-7; D remains ambiguous. The CDR3 is 17 amino acids. Germline V gene data show CDR1 as SGHRS and CDR2 as YFSETQ. V was trimmed by 0 bases and J by 5 bases, leaving 21 bases between them. The CDR3 loop reads CASSLGLNGFGTDEQYF. In nucleotides, the CDR3 is TGCGCCAGCAGCTTGGGGTTAAACGGATTCGGTACGGACGAGCAGTACTTC.

This clonotype appeared a few times. This chain joins TRBV7-2 and TRBJ1-4; D perhaps matches TRBD1 (5 bases). V dropped 5 bases and J dropped 8 bases, with 18 bases sitting between them. CDR3 length: 15 amino acids. Per germline, CDR1 SGHTA and CDR2 FQGNSA. Here the CDR3 reads CASSLDPRGGEKLFF. The CDR3 DNA is TGTGCCAGCAGCCTAGACCCAAGGGGTGGAGAAAAACTGTTTTTT.

J is TRBJ2-3 and V is TRBV12-3 or TRBV12-4; tentative D call: TRBD2 (6 bases). The CDR3 totals 12 residues. V shed 6 bases and J shed 5 bases, with 9 bases lying between them. The CDR3 coding sequence is TGTGCCAGCAGCTGGGGGGTAGATACGCAGTATTTT. It encodes CASSWGVDTQYF.

This clonotype was seen at least ten times. V and J are TRBV6-2 or TRBV6-3 and TRBJ2-3; D gene uncertain. The CDR3 has 14 amino acids. Trimming took off 0 bases at V and 4 bases at J, with 8 bases between the two ends. CDR1 and CDR2 (germline): MNHEY, SVGEGT. The CDR3 DNA is TGTGCCAGCAGTTACTCTGGGGTCGCAGATACGCAGTATTTT. Protein: CASSYSGVADTQYF.

The V call is TRBV20-1, the J call TRBJ2-3; D gene unclear. The CDR3 runs 12 residues. Germline CDR1 and CDR2: DFQATT and SNEGSKA (reference sequence). Trimming left V 7 bases short and J 4 bases short, with 12 bases between. The CDR3 DNA reads as TGCAGTGTTAGGGCTCCATCAGATACGCAGTATTTT. It translates to CSVRAPSDTQYF.

The rearrangement joins TRBV12-3 or TRBV12-4 to TRBJ2-7; weak D call: TRBD2 (5 bases). The V gene lost 4 bases and the J gene lost 6 bases, with 13 bases spanning the gap. The CDR3 has 13 amino acids. The CDR3 sequence: CASSSGLNSEQYV. For the CDR3, the DNA is TGTGCCAGCAGTTCCGGACTGAATAGCGAGCAGTACGTC.

The V gene is TRBV6-2 or TRBV6-3, the J gene TRBJ2-7; unclear D gene. V dropped 6 bases and J dropped 2 bases, with 8 bases sitting between them. CDR1 and CDR2 (germline): MNHEY, SVGEGT. This CDR3 spans 12 amino acids. This CDR3 reads CASSEKAYEQYV. CDR3 in DNA: TGTGCCAGCAGCGAAAAAGCCTACGAGCAGTACGTC.

The sample holds a few counts of this clonotype. The rearrangement joins TRBV27 to TRBJ2-2; 7 nucleotides line up with TRBD1. Germline CDR1 reads MNHEY; CDR2 reads SMNVEV (reference sequence). The J segment lost 5 bases and the V segment lost 4 bases, leaving 10 bases of the junction unmatched. The CDR3 runs to 16 residues. The CDR3 sequence is CASSSHRDRLTGELFF. CDR3 sequence (DNA): TGTGCCAGCAGTTCCCACCGGGACAGACTAACCGGGGAGCTGTTTTTT.

This clonotype showed up many times. The chain has TRBV5-1 and TRBJ2-3; TRBD2 aligns across 9 bases. V shed 0 bases, J shed 2 bases, and the junction held 4 bases outside the gene matches. The CDR3 sequence is 16 residues long. The germline CDR1 and CDR2 sequences are SGHRS and YFSETQ. The CDR3 spells CASSLDSGGSTDTQYF. As DNA, the CDR3 is TGCGCCAGCAGCTTGGATAGCGGGGGTTCCACAGATACGCAGTATTTT.

The sample holds many counts of this clonotype. The chain links TRBV18 to TRBJ1-6; 7 nucleotides match TRBD1. The J segment lost 10 bases and the V segment lost 6 bases, leaving 9 bases of the junction unmatched. Germline loops: CDR1 KGHSH, CDR2 LQKENI. CDR3 length: 14 residues. In nucleotides, the CDR3 is TGTGCCAGCTCGTCGACAGGGTATGGGTCACCCCTCCACTTT. Encoded protein: CASSSTGYGSPLHF.

This clonotype came up a few times. The J gene is TRBJ2-2, the V gene TRBV4-1, with D possibly matching TRBD1 (6 bases). Germline V CDR1 and CDR2: MGHRA, YSYEKL. Trimming cost V 1 base and J 1 base, with 7 bases left between them. The CDR3 loop spans 15 amino acids. CDR3 protein: CASSQVGQNTGELFF. CDR3 DNA: TGCGCCAGCAGCCAAGTGGGACAGAACACCGGGGAGCTGTTTTTT.

This clonotype is labeled medium-sized. V is TRBV1 and J is TRBJ2-7; the table's D call TRBD1 went unverified against the DNA. TRBV1 counts as a pseudogene. The CDR3 length is 8 residues. CDR3 coding DNA: TGCACCAGCGACCCCCGGGTCGTC. Protein: CTSDPRVV.

At least ten counts were recorded for this clonotype. The chain links TRBV25-1 to TRBJ1-6; D gene uncertain. Germline CDR1 MGHDK, CDR2 SYGVNS. V was clipped by 8 bases and J by 6 bases, with 17 bases between them. The CDR3 has 15 residues. The CDR3 sequence is CASEDPGEINSPLHF. CDR3 DNA: TGTGCCAGCGAAGACCCGGGAGAAATTAATTCACCCCTCCACTTT.

This clonotype appeared many times. The chain combines TRBV7-2 with TRBJ2-3, with 8 bases matching TRBD2. V dropped 4 bases and J dropped 2; count of bases not matched to a gene: 5. The CDR3 runs 15 residues. Germline CDR1 and CDR2: SGHTA and FQGNSA. The CDR3 region is CASSSRGGNTDTQYF. The DNA for the CDR3 is TGTGCCAGCAGCTCCCGCGGGGGGAACACAGATACGCAGTATTTT.

This clonotype was recorded once. The V call is TRBV6-1, the J call TRBJ2-7; D uncertain. V lost 6 bases and J 11 bases, leaving 17 bases between the germline ends. The CDR3 consists of 12 residues. Germline V gene lookup returns CDR1 MNHNS and CDR2 SASEGT. In nucleotides, the CDR3 is TGTGCCAGCAGCACCTATACGGGTTTGGAGTACTTC. The encoded protein is CASSTYTGLEYF.

In this sample, this clonotype turned up many times. The chain links TRBV12-3 or TRBV12-4 to TRBJ2-2; no definite D call. Trimming cost V 2 bases and J 1 base, with 11 bases left between them. The CDR3 is 16 residues long. CDR3 nucleotides: TGTGCCAGCAGTTTAATGCTCGGCGAGAACACCGGGGAGCTGTTTTTT. Protein product: CASSLMLGENTGELFF.

The chain has TRBV29-1 and TRBJ2-5; 7 nucleotides align to TRBD1. The germline V gene has CDR1 SQVTM and CDR2 ANQGSEA. V shed 6 bases, J shed 5 bases, and the junction held 6 bases outside the gene matches. The CDR3 is 12 amino acids. The CDR3 reads CSVGRGLETQYF. In DNA, the CDR3 is TGCAGCGTCGGCAGGGGGTTGGAGACCCAGTACTTC.

This clonotype was detected a few times. The chain couples TRBV29-1 to TRBJ2-7; the D gene is possibly TRBD2 (5 bases). V was trimmed by 5 bases and J by 0 bases, leaving 8 bases between them. The CDR3 runs to 12 residues. From germline, CDR1 is SQVTM and CDR2 ANQGSEA. The CDR3 loop reads CSVQDSSYEQYF. As DNA, the CDR3 is TGCAGCGTTCAGGACTCCTCCTACGAGCAGTACTTC.

This clonotype was picked up a small number of times. This rearrangement joins TRBV7-9 to TRBJ2-4, with D possibly matching TRBD2 (6 bases). CDR3 length: 15 amino acids. Between the trimmed V and J ends, which lost 8 bases and 0 bases, there was a span of 14 bases. Per the germline V gene, CDR1 is SEHNR and CDR2 is FQNEAQ (reference sequence). The CDR3 here is CASATGGLAKNIQYF. The CDR3 region has the DNA TGTGCCAGCGCCACTGGGGGACTAGCCAAAAACATTCAGTACTTC.

Note on this clonotype: A junction boundary mismatches the germline segment, possibly from a read error. This sequence joins TRBV12-3 or TRBV12-4 and TRBJ2-2, with 11 bases matching TRBD2. This CDR3 is 16 amino acids long. Here the CDR3 reads CASRLAGGPGAGELFF. The CDR3 DNA reads as TGTGCCAGCAGATTAGCGGGAGGGCCTGGGGCCGGGGAGCTGTTTTTT.

The table lists this clonotype with many counts. The gene calls are TRBV7-2 and TRBJ2-2; D unresolved. V lost 1 base and J 4 bases, leaving 7 bases between the germline ends. This CDR3 contains 14 residues. Germline lookup yields CDR1 SGHTA and CDR2 FQGNSA. As DNA, the CDR3 is TGTGCCAGCAGCTTAGACCGGCTCACCGGGGAGCTGTTTTTT. Its protein is CASSLDRLTGELFF.